The sequence of this T cell receptor beta chain was determined in a study of blood T cells in healthy people across ages. The donors, aged roughly 6 to 95, were healthy Caucasians from Russia. The second PCR ran roughly 7 to 11 cycles with a sample-barcoded 5' primer and J-beta primers. One entry per CDR3 protein, called by TCRdb with MiXCR from the 5' RACE reads. The table has about a million distinct CDR3 sequences, 35% to 45% seen once. Germline lookup yields CDR1 LGHNA and CDR2 YSLEER. The CDR3 has 16 residues. The chain links TRBV4-3 to TRBJ2-1; TRBD2 is a possible D gene (5 bases). Near its end, the DNA agrees better with TRBJ2-7, so the J call may be wrong. Sequenced sample: blood. The receptor was derived from a man aged 18 to 30 in good health. The chain's CDR3 is CASSQATIGVYNEQYF. CDR3 sequence (DNA): TGCGCCAGCAGCCAAGCTACCATCGGGGTGTACAATGAGCAGTACTTC.